This T cell receptor (beta chain) originates from a study of blood T cell repertoires in COVID-19. Study details: Some COVID-19 samples were acute and others convalescent; all came from the United States, Italy and Spain.

The CDR3 runs 20 residues. The V end lost 1 base, the J end lost 5 bases, and 27 bases lay between the germline ends. Germline CDR1 reads MDHEN; CDR2 reads SYDVKM. As handled by the study authors: Scientists estimated how many nucleated cells there were by amplifying reference gene primers. Clones were sequenced by immunoSEQ multiplex PCR, and TCRdb holds only the in-frame ones, with some missing. The V and J calls and the clone size are those of that table, but D and trimming were determined from the DNA. The sample shows 88,000 or so clones, approximately 87% of them seen only once. The chain has TRBV28 and TRBJ1-5, with D possibly TRBD1 on 6 matching bases. Sequencing used peripheral blood. The TCR was taken from a human donor in a cohort sampled during active COVID-19. Here the CDR3 reads CASSLFPQTGTSLADQPQHF. CDR3 bases: TGTGCCAGCAGTTTATTTCCCCAGACCGGGACATCCTTGGCGGATCAGCCCCAGCATTTT. The full variable domain, rest sourced from reference TRBV28 and TRBJ1-5, is DVKVTQSSRYLVKRTGEKVFLECVQDMDHENMFWYRQDPGLGLRLIYFSYDVKMKEKGDIPEGYSVSREKKERFSLILESASTNQTSMYLCASSLFPQTGTSLADQPQHFGDGTRLSIL.